The 22 T cell receptor beta chains given below trace back to one sample, sequenced in a study of radiotherapy plus CTLA-4 blockade in lung cancer. The data were produced by immunoSEQ multiplex PCR, yet TCRdb's version contains in-frame clones alone and is incomplete. The profile shows around 82,000 clones, around 87% of them singletons. The source was peripheral blood, collected from a patient treated with radiotherapy plus ipilimumab. The receptors were gathered from a human donor with non-small cell lung cancer that progressed on radiotherapy plus ipilimumab.

The chain has TRBV30 and TRBJ1-2; D gene uncertain. Germline lookup yields CDR1 GTSNPN and CDR2 SVGIG (reference sequence). V was shortened by 5 bases and J by 5 bases, with 6 bases between the two germline ends. The CDR3 is 10 amino acids. The CDR3 DNA reads TGTGCCTGGGACGGATATGGCTACACCTTC. It is translated as CAWDGYGYTF. The full variable domain, rest sourced from reference TRBV30 and TRBJ1-2, is SQTIHQWPATLVQPVGSPLSLECTVEGTSNPNLYWYRQAAGRGLQLLFYSVGIGQISSEVPQNLSASRPQDRQFILSSKKLLLSDSGFYLCAWDGYGYTFGSGTRLTVV.

The J gene is TRBJ1-6, the V gene TRBV5-5, with D uncertain. There are 14 residues in the CDR3. CDR1 and CDR2 from the germline V gene are SGHKS and YYEKEE (reference sequence). V lost 3 bases, J lost 7 bases, and 11 bases lay in between. CDR3: CASSSLPENSPLHF. DNA of the CDR3: TGTGCCAGCAGCTCCCTCCCCGAAAATTCACCCCTCCACTTT.

The V and J genes are TRBV18 and TRBJ1-2; D is undetermined. CDR1 KGHSH and CDR2 LQKENI come from the germline V gene. The CDR3 extends over 15 amino acids. V lost 2 bases and J lost 4, with 14 bases in between. CDR3 coding DNA: TGTGCCAGCTCACCAGACTTCAGCTCCTCCTATGGCTACACCTTC. Translating it yields CASSPDFSSSYGYTF.

The V call is TRBV4-2, the J call TRBJ2-2; TRBD2 is a possible D gene (6 bases). The CDR3 runs to 16 residues. Trimming removed 1 base at V and 3 bases at J, with 12 bases between. The V gene's germline CDR1 is LGHNA and CDR2 YNFKEQ. The CDR3 DNA is TGTGCCAGCAGCCAAGGTAGCGGAGGGGACACCGGGGAGCTGTTTTTT. Encoded protein: CASSQGSGGDTGELFF.

This clone was seen only a few times. The chain is built from TRBV10-3 and TRBJ1-2; 8 bases match TRBD1. V trimming: 5 bases; J trimming: 6 bases; junction bases outside the gene matches: 8. This CDR3 is 14 amino acids long. Germline V lookup: CDR1 ENHRY, CDR2 SYGVKD. CDR3 nucleotide sequence: TGTGCCATCAGTACGACGGGACAGGTGAATGGCTACACCTTC. This sequence encodes CAISTTGQVNGYTF.

The chain joins TRBV5-6 to TRBJ2-1; a weak D match, TRBD2 (6 bases). CDR1 and CDR2 from the germline V gene are SGHDT and YYEEEE. This CDR3 region has 18 residues. The V end was cut by 3 bases, the J end by 3 bases, with 22 bases between. DNA of the CDR3: TGTGCCAGCAGCTCACCCCCTAGAGCGGGTTCTGGCTACAATGAGCAGTTCTTC. Translating it yields CASSSPPRAGSGYNEQFF.

In the case of this clone: One end of the junction does not line up with germline, which may come from a read error. The V gene is TRBV4-1, the J gene TRBJ2-7; D gene unclear. The CDR3 loop spans 11 amino acids. Germline V gene sequence: CDR1 MGHRA, CDR2 YSYEKL. As DNA, the CDR3 is TGCGCCAGCAGCCAAGCCAGTAACCACGTCTTC. Translation gives CASSQASNHVF.

The chain uses TRBV7-9 and TRBJ2-7; D is uncertain. The CDR3 covers 12 residues. Germline CDR1 SEHNR, CDR2 FQNEAQ (reference sequence). V dropped 2 bases and J dropped 6 bases, with 8 bases sitting between them. CDR3 protein: CASSLFPSEQYF. CDR3 coding DNA: TGTGCCAGCAGCTTATTCCCGTCCGAGCAGTACTTC.

The rearrangement uses TRBV5-1 and TRBJ1-1; D call uncertain. The CDR3 is 13 residues long. Per germline, CDR1 SGHRS and CDR2 YFSETQ. The V gene lost 5 bases and the J gene lost 1 base, with 9 bases spanning the gap. The CDR3 spells CASRIGENTEAFF. The CDR3 DNA sequence: TGCGCCAGCAGAATTGGTGAGAACACTGAAGCTTTCTTT.

The V and J genes are TRBV5-6 and TRBJ2-1, with D perhaps TRBD1 or TRBD2 (5 bases each). Germline V lookup: CDR1 SGHDT, CDR2 YYEEEE. The length of the CDR3 is 12 residues. Trimming took off 2 bases at V and 7 bases at J, with 7 bases between the two ends. The CDR3 DNA reads as TGTGCCAGCAGCTTTTGGGGGAATGAGCAGTTCTTC. Translating gives CASSFWGNEQFF.

V and J are TRBV6-1 and TRBJ1-1; D might be TRBD1 (5 bases). CDR1 and CDR2 from the germline V gene are MNHNS and SASEGT. Trimming cost V 9 bases and J 7 bases, with 15 bases left between them. There are 12 residues in the CDR3. The CDR3 here is CASVWGKGEAFF. CDR3 DNA sequence: TGTGCCAGTGTCTGGGGGAAGGGTGAAGCTTTCTTT.

The chain recombines TRBV10-3 with TRBJ1-1, with D hard to call. Germline CDR1 is ENHRY and CDR2 is SYGVKD. The length of the CDR3 is 15 residues. V was cut by 0 bases and J by 4 bases, with 12 bases left in between. The CDR3 nucleotides are TGTGCCATCAGTGAGTCCGGAGGGTTCGGCACTGAAGCTTTCTTT. Amino acids: CAISESGGFGTEAFF.

The V call is TRBV7-2, the J call TRBJ1-2; possible D gene TRBD1, 5 bases. V lost 1 base and J 8 bases, leaving 11 bases between the germline ends. CDR3 length: 13 amino acids. In germline, CDR1 is SGHTA, CDR2 FQGNSA. The CDR3: CASSLGDAWGYTF. As DNA, the CDR3 is TGTGCCAGCAGCTTAGGGGACGCGTGGGGCTACACCTTC.

The chain combines TRBV7-9 with TRBJ2-7, with 7 nucleotides matching TRBD1. Trimming at V came to 4 bases and at J to 2 bases, leaving 8 bases not matched to a gene. Germline V CDR1 and CDR2: SEHNR, FQNEAQ (reference sequence). The CDR3 is 15 amino acids. The CDR3 nucleotides are TGTGCCAGCAGCTACGACAGGGAACGGCCCTACGAGCAGTACTTC. It encodes CASSYDRERPYEQYF.

The chain uses TRBV25-1 and TRBJ2-7; no clear D. CDR3 length: 14 amino acids. The V end lost 1 base, the J end lost 1 base, and 8 bases lay between the germline ends. Germline V gives CDR1 MGHDK, CDR2 SYGVNS. For the CDR3, the DNA is TGTGCCAGCAGTGAATCGGGCAGGTCCTACGAGCAGTACTTC. Its translation is CASSESGRSYEQYF.

The J gene is TRBJ1-3, the V gene TRBV5-1; 9 positions match TRBD1. Per the germline V gene, CDR1 is SGHRS and CDR2 is YFSETQ. The length of the CDR3 is 15 residues. Trimming at V came to 10 bases and at J to 0 bases, leaving 8 bases not matched to a gene. The CDR3 nucleotides are TGCGCCTCCATGGACAGGGGTCTCTCTGGAAACACCATATATTTT. This encodes CASMDRGLSGNTIYF.

Only one count was recorded for this clone. The chain uses TRBV5-1 and TRBJ2-6; D not certain. V was shortened by 5 bases and J by 0 bases, with 12 bases between the two germline ends. The V gene's germline CDR1 is SGHRS and CDR2 YFSETQ. The CDR3 contains 16 residues. The CDR3 bases are TGCGCCAGCAGTAAGTATCCCAGCTCTGGGGCCAACGTCCTGACTTTC. It specifies CASSKYPSSGANVLTF.

V usage is TRBV13 and J usage is TRBJ2-1; 7 nucleotides align to TRBD1. The length of the CDR3 is 14 residues. Losses at the gene ends were 2 bases for V and 7 bases for J; bases not matched to a gene: 5. Germline V gene data show CDR1 as PRHDT and CDR2 as FYEKMQ (reference sequence). CDR3 sequence reads: CASSLLGGGNEQFF. DNA for the CDR3: TGTGCCAGCAGCTTACTAGGGGGCGGAAATGAGCAGTTCTTC. Drawing the rest from reference TRBV13 and TRBJ2-1, the complete variable domain is AAGVIQSPRHLIKEKRETATLKCYPIPRHDTVYWYQQGPGQDPQFLISFYEKMQSDKGSIPDRFSAQQFSDYHSELNMSSLELGDSALYFCASSLLGGGNEQFFGPGTRLTVL.

The chain carries TRBV29-1 and TRBJ1-2; tentative D call: TRBD1 (6 bases). Trimming left V 7 bases short and J 7 bases short, with 16 bases between. Germline V gene sequence: CDR1 SQVTM, CDR2 ANQGSEA. The CDR3 is made up of 12 amino acids. CDR3 sequence: CSAVPSQGGYTF. Here the CDR3 DNA reads TGCAGCGCCGTACCATCACAGGGTGGCTACACCTTC.

J is TRBJ2-1 and V is TRBV11-1; D unclear. In germline, CDR1 is SGHAT, CDR2 FQDESV (reference sequence). The CDR3 contains 11 residues. With 0 bases removed from V and 10 bases from J, the gap between germline ends came to 4 bases. In DNA form, the CDR3 reads TGTGCCAGCAGCTTAGCGCACGAGCAGTTCTTC. Amino acids: CASSLAHEQFF.

The V call is TRBV5-1, the J call TRBJ1-1; 7 bases fit TRBD1. Germline values: CDR1 SGHRS, CDR2 YFSETQ. The CDR3 runs 15 residues. The ends lost 4 bases at V and 0 bases at J; junction bases unmatched: 6. CDR3 sequence (DNA): TGCGCCAGCAGCCGAGACAGGGCTATGAACACTGAAGCTTTCTTT. Translating it yields CASSRDRAMNTEAFF. Complete variable domain (other parts from reference TRBV5-1 and TRBJ1-1): KAGVTQTPRYLIKTRGQQVTLSCSPISGHRSVSWYQQTPGQGLQFLFEYFSETQRNKGNFPGRFSGRQFSNSRSEMNVSTLELGDSALYLCASSRDRAMNTEAFFGQGTRLTVV.

The V and J genes are TRBV5-4 and TRBJ2-3, with 7 nucleotides matching TRBD1. CDR1 is SGHNT and CDR2 is YYREEE in the germline V gene (reference sequence). The J segment lost 2 bases and the V segment lost 2 bases, leaving 5 bases of the junction unmatched. CDR3 length: 15 residues. CDR3 bases: TGTGCCAGCAGCTTCCCCGGGACAGCCACAGATACGCAGTATTTT. Amino acid sequence: CASSFPGTATDTQYF. The variable domain in full, with the rest retrieved from reference TRBV5-4 and TRBJ2-3, is ETGVTQSPTHLIKTRGQQVTLRCSSQSGHNTVSWYQQALGQGPQFIFQYYREEENGRGNFPPRFSGLQFPNYSSELNVNALELDDSALYLCASSFPGTATDTQYFGPGTRLTVL.